This T cell receptor (beta chain) is drawn from a study of shared clonotypes between healthy human individuals. The CDR3 extends over 15 amino acids. V shed 0 bases and J shed 0 bases, with 8 bases lying between them. Germline V gene lookup returns CDR1 SGHAT and CDR2 FQNNGV. Profiled with immunoSEQ multiplex PCR; TCRdb holds only in-frame clones, not every one. In the table there are around 2,000,000 clones, 85% to 95% of which are singletons. The TCR comes from a man between 18 and 29 years old in good health. The rearrangement uses TRBV11-2 and TRBJ1-1; D is possibly TRBD1 (5 bases). Source material: naive CD4+ T cells sorted from blood. As to subset: CD45RA+ positively selected. CDR3 in amino acids: CASSLDGAVNTEAFF. CDR3 coding DNA: TGTGCCAGCAGCTTAGATGGGGCAGTGAACACTGAAGCTTTCTTT.